This T cell receptor beta chain was recorded in a study of response to subunit inactivated influenza vaccine. This clonotype appeared a few times. The ends were cut back, 4 bases at V and 0 bases at J, with 13 bases in the middle. Germline V lookup: CDR1 SGHVS, CDR2 FNYEAQ. There are 16 residues in the CDR3. TCRdb independently ran MiXCR on the RT-PCR reads; one entry per CDR3 protein. The sample records roughly 700,000 distinct CDR3 sequences, about 15% being singletons. The chain carries TRBV7-6 and TRBJ2-1; TRBD1 might be the D (5 bases). This sample comprised PBMCs from blood, obtained 14 to 15 days before vaccination. This sequence originates from a man between 45 and 60 years old who received an inactivated influenza vaccine. CDR3 residues: CASSSKGRHSYNEQFF. For the CDR3, the DNA is TGTGCCAGCAGCTCGAAGGGGCGCCACTCCTACAATGAGCAGTTCTTC.